The clone carrying this T cell receptor (beta chain) has only a few counts. V was cut by 6 bases and J by 0 bases, with 7 bases left in between. Per germline, CDR1 MNHEY and CDR2 SMNVEV (reference sequence). The CDR3 is 13 residues long. Time point specified: patch test 3, about 24 weeks after DPC sensitization. This sample's treatment: therapeutic diphenylcyclopropenone sensitization with weekly scalp DPC. This entry comes from a study of human T cells and chemical hapten exposure. Authors' data handling: From 23,224 to 690,600 TCRs were found per sample, with a median of about 100,000. One entry per CDR3 protein results from TCRdb running MiXCR on the RACE reads. The V and J calls were not made by the authors but by TCRdb's processing. The sample carries about 160,000 distinct CDR3 sequences, around a quarter recorded once.

The receptor comes from a woman aged 18-29 years with alopecia areata. Some clones in this sample may be carry-over from other donors' samples. This specimen consisted of whole blood, obtained in connection with sensitization to the hapten diphenylcyclopropenone (DPC). V is TRBV27 and J is TRBJ2-3, with no clear D. CDR3 in amino acids: CASSRPSTDTQYF. As DNA, the CDR3 is TGTGCCAGCAGCCGCCCTAGCACAGATACGCAGTATTTT.